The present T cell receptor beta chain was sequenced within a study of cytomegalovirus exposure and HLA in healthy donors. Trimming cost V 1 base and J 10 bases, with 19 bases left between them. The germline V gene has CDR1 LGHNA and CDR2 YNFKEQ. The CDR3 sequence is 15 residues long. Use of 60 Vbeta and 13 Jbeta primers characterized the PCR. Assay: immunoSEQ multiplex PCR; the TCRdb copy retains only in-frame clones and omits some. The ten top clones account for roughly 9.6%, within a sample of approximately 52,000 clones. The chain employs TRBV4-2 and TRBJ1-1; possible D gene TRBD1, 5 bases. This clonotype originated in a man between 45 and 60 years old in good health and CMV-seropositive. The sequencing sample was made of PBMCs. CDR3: CASSQVGASPQGAFF. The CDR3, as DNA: TGTGCCAGCAGCCAAGTCGGCGCGTCGCCCCAGGGAGCTTTCTTT.